These 15 T cell receptor beta chains came from one sample sequenced in a study of Ad26.COV2.S vaccination and SARS-CoV-2 variants. As to treatment: about 20 received Ad26.COV2.S at low or high dose, single or two shots; several received placebo; per-sample allocation not given. Repertoires come from day 63 after the first vaccine or placebo injection. Sequenced by immunoSEQ multiplex PCR; TCRdb stores in-frame clones only, minus some. The table shows around 450,000 clones, with less than 95% occurring only once. This material consisted of peripheral blood, taken in a trial of Ad26.COV2.S vaccine versus placebo. These receptors were obtained from a person between 18 and 65 years old who received the Ad26.COV2.S COVID-19 vaccine or a placebo.

The chain is built from TRBV14 and TRBJ2-1, with D unresolved. This CDR3 has 13 residues. Trimming removed 4 bases from V and 6 bases from J, with 10 bases in between. The germline V gene encodes CDR1 SGHDN and CDR2 FVKESK. This chain's CDR3 is CASSRQGSNEQFF. The CDR3, as DNA: TGTGCCAGCAGCCGACAAGGCTCCAATGAGCAGTTCTTC.

The chain employs TRBV4-3 and TRBJ2-7, with D perhaps TRBD2 (5 bases). V gave up 0 bases and J gave up 4 bases, with 7 bases separating them. The CDR3 runs to 13 residues. The germline V gene encodes CDR1 LGHNA and CDR2 YSLEER. DNA of the CDR3: TGCGCCAGCAGCCAAGATGGAGGTTACGAGCAGTACTTC. This translates into CASSQDGGYEQYF.

The chain uses TRBV12-1 and TRBJ2-7; TRBD2 is the table's D call, not checked against the DNA. TRBV12-1 is listed as a pseudogene. The CDR3 sequence is 19 residues long. In nucleotides, the CDR3 is TGTGCCAGCAGCTTTGGGGAACTAGCGGGAGGGCCCAGGTCCTACGAGCAGTACTTC. This translates into CASSFGELAGGPRSYEQYF.

This chain joins TRBV5-5 and TRBJ2-2, with TRBD2 identical over 11 bases. Losses at the gene ends were 4 bases for V and 6 bases for J; bases not matched to a gene: 5. This CDR3 has 15 amino acids. Germline CDR1 reads SGHKS; CDR2 reads YYEKEE (reference sequence). CDR3 protein: CASSPLGLAAGELFF. For the CDR3, the DNA is TGTGCCAGCAGCCCCCTGGGACTAGCGGCCGGGGAGCTGTTTTTT. The full variable domain, in which reference TRBV5-5 and TRBJ2-2 provide the parts outside the CDR3, is DAGVTQSPTHLIKTRGQQVTLRCSPISGHKSVSWYQQVLGQGPQFIFQYYEKEERGRGNFPDRFSARQFPNYSSELNVNALLLGDSALYLCASSPLGLAAGELFFGEGSRLTVL.

The V call is TRBV7-6, the J call TRBJ2-2; 11 nucleotides align to TRBD2. The CDR3 contains 15 residues. The V gene's germline CDR1 is SGHVS and CDR2 FNYEAQ. J was trimmed by 3 bases and V by 8 bases; bases with no gene match: 5. The CDR3 sequence: CASSLAGGDTGELFF. In DNA, the CDR3 is TGTGCCAGCTCTTTAGCGGGAGGGGACACCGGGGAGCTGTTTTTT.

This clone was counted a single time. This chain's CDR3 is CAISLTGSGNTIYF. The CDR3 nucleotides read TGTGCCATCAGTCTTACAGGGTCCGGAAACACCATATATTTT. The chain recombines TRBV10-3 with TRBJ1-3, with D perhaps TRBD1 (6 bases). The ends were cut back, 5 bases at V and 4 bases at J, with 12 bases in the middle. CDR1 is ENHRY and CDR2 is SYGVKD in the germline V gene. CDR3 length: 14 residues.

The genes are TRBV5-1 and TRBJ2-2; maybe TRBD2 (5 bases). V shed 7 bases and J shed 5 bases, with 9 bases lying between them. The CDR3 contains 12 residues. Germline CDR1 SGHRS, CDR2 YFSETQ. CDR3 in amino acids: CASPGKTGELFF. Written as DNA, the CDR3 is TGCGCCAGCCCGGGGAAGACCGGGGAGCTGTTTTTT.

The rearrangement uses TRBV4-1 and TRBJ2-7, with no clear D. The CDR3 runs 13 residues. V lost 2 bases to trimming and J lost 4 bases, with 9 bases between them. Germline CDR1 and CDR2: MGHRA and YSYEKL. CDR3 loop: CASSQNDGYEQYF. In DNA, the CDR3 is TGCGCCAGCAGCCAAAACGACGGGTACGAGCAGTACTTC.

The chain couples TRBV7-8 to TRBJ1-4; tentative D call: TRBD1 (6 bases). This CDR3 has 12 amino acids. Germline CDR1 SGHVS, CDR2 FQNEAQ. The V and J ends lost 5 bases and 7 bases respectively, with 8 bases between them. CDR3 bases: TGTGCCAGCAGCCGAGGGGGTGAAAAACTGTTTTTT. It codes for CASSRGGEKLFF.

The chain is built from TRBV18 and TRBJ2-7; no clear D. CDR1 and CDR2 from the germline V gene are KGHSH and LQKENI. V lost 1 base and J lost 4, with 5 bases in between. The CDR3 loop spans 12 amino acids. The CDR3 is CASSPLPYEQYF. CDR3 in DNA: TGTGCCAGCTCACCACTCCCTTACGAGCAGTACTTC.

V is TRBV6-6 and J is TRBJ2-3; 8 nucleotides line up with TRBD2. This CDR3 region has 15 residues. V trimming: 2 bases; J trimming: 4 bases; junction bases outside the gene matches: 5. Germline V lookup: CDR1 MNHNY, CDR2 SVGAGI (reference sequence). The CDR3 DNA sequence: TGTGCCAGCAGTTACGGGTACGGGAGGGCAGATACGCAGTATTTT. Translation: CASSYGYGRADTQYF.

The chain carries TRBV6-6 and TRBJ2-3; D is possibly TRBD2 (5 bases). This CDR3 is 14 amino acids long. V lost 7 bases and J lost 3, with 14 bases in between. Germline-derived CDR1 and CDR2 are MNHNY and SVGAGI (reference sequence). The CDR3 bases are TGTGCCAGCAATCGGGGAGCACGGACAGATACGCAGTATTTT. Translation: CASNRGARTDTQYF.

This chain connects TRBV4-3 to TRBJ2-2; tentative D call: TRBD1 (6 bases). CDR3 length: 13 amino acids. The V gene lost 5 bases and the J gene lost 7 bases, with 11 bases spanning the gap. Germline loops: CDR1 LGHNA, CDR2 YSLEER. In DNA, the CDR3 is TGCGCCAGCAGCTACAGGGCGGACGGGGAGCTGTTTTTT. Translation: CASSYRADGELFF.

In this sample, this clone turned up a few times. CDR3 DNA: TGTGCCAGGGCGGAGGAGGCGTCCGAGCAGTACTTC. Residues: CARAEEASEQYF. The V gene is TRBV14, the J gene TRBJ2-7; perhaps TRBD2 as D (5 bases). Germline CDR1 reads SGHDN; CDR2 reads FVKESK. This CDR3 has 12 residues. The V and J ends lost 9 bases and 6 bases respectively, with 15 bases between them.

As to this clone: One junction end does not reproduce the germline sequence, and a read error may be involved. The chain combines TRBV4-3 with TRBJ2-2; no definite D call. Germline lookup yields CDR1 LGHNA and CDR2 YSLEER. The CDR3 is 15 amino acids. CDR3 sequence reads: CTSSQDRWSTGELFF. The CDR3 nucleotides are TGCACCAGCAGCCAAGATCGTTGGTCCACCGGGGAGCTGTTTTTT.